The next 28 T cell receptor beta chains were all read from a single sample in a study of shared clonotypes between healthy human individuals. Clones were read by immunoSEQ multiplex PCR, and TCRdb kept only the in-frame ones, dropping some. This table has 2 million to 2.5 million clones, almost 96% appearing once. Sample: naive CD4+ T cells sorted from blood. As for subset: CD45RA+ positively selected. The receptors were gathered from a young man in good health.

This clone occurred once. The chain carries TRBV19 and TRBJ2-5, with 8 bases identical to TRBD1. CDR1 is LNHDA and CDR2 is SQIVND in the germline V gene (reference sequence). The CDR3 covers 15 residues. V shed 6 bases, J shed 2 bases, and the junction held 8 bases outside the gene matches. The CDR3 is CASRSGGAGQETQYF. DNA for the CDR3: TGTGCCAGTAGATCAGGGGGCGCGGGACAAGAGACCCAGTACTTC.

This chain links TRBV7-8 with TRBJ2-7, with 12 bases matching TRBD2. This CDR3 is 18 amino acids long. Trimming removed 2 bases from V and 5 bases from J; junction bases left unmatched: 13. Germline loops: CDR1 SGHVS, CDR2 FQNEAQ. The CDR3 sequence is CASSLRLAGASSGDEQYF. In nucleotides, the CDR3 is TGTGCCAGCAGCTTAAGACTAGCGGGAGCCTCTTCGGGGGACGAGCAGTACTTC.

V usage is TRBV5-1 and J usage is TRBJ2-5; 8 bases line up with TRBD1. The CDR3 totals 17 residues. Germline CDR1 SGHRS, CDR2 YFSETQ. The ends lost 2 bases at V and 5 bases at J; junction bases unmatched: 14. The CDR3: CASSFLRRQGSGETQYF. In DNA, the CDR3 is TGCGCCAGCAGCTTCCTACGGCGACAGGGGAGTGGGGAGACCCAGTACTTC.

The CDR3 region has the DNA TGTGCCAGCAGTGAACCCCTCTTGGGACCTAATGAAAAACTGTTTTTT. As protein: CASSEPLLGPNEKLFF. The chain couples TRBV25-1 to TRBJ1-4; D may be TRBD1 (5 bases). The V gene's germline CDR1 is MGHDK and CDR2 SYGVNS. This CDR3 comprises 16 residues. V was pared by 2 bases and J by 3 bases, with 13 bases between. Combining the CDR3 with reference TRBV25-1 and TRBJ1-4 gives the whole variable domain EADIYQTPRYLVIGTGKKITLECSQTMGHDKMYWYQQDPGMELHLIHYSYGVNSTEKGDLSSESTVSRIRTEHFPLTLESARPSHTSQYLCASSEPLLGPNEKLFFGSGTQLSVL.

This rearrangement joins TRBV9 to TRBJ2-2, with 8 bases fitting TRBD2. The germline gives CDR1 SGDLS, CDR2 YYNGEE. The CDR3 sequence is 17 residues long. Germline trimming cut 4 bases from V and 4 bases from J; bases unmatched to any gene: 12. The CDR3 loop reads CASSQRGGTRPTGELFF. The CDR3 nucleotides are TGTGCCAGCAGCCAAAGAGGGGGGACTAGACCCACCGGGGAGCTGTTTTTT.

V is TRBV5-1 and J is TRBJ2-7, with D possibly TRBD1 on 5 matching bases. Germline CDR1 is SGHRS and CDR2 is YFSETQ. V lost 4 bases and J lost 2, with 16 bases in between. The CDR3 runs to 15 residues. DNA of the CDR3: TGCGCCAGCAGCCCCACGTGGGGCGCGCCCTACGAGCAGTACTTC. Translation: CASSPTWGAPYEQYF. Looking up the rest from reference TRBV5-1 and TRBJ2-7 gives the full variable domain: KAGVTQTPRYLIKTRGQQVTLSCSPISGHRSVSWYQQTPGQGLQFLFEYFSETQRNKGNFPGRFSGRQFSNSRSEMNVSTLELGDSALYLCASSPTWGAPYEQYFGPGTRLTVT.

The chain combines TRBV5-4 with TRBJ1-1, with a weak D call TRBD1 (5 bases). The germline CDR1 and CDR2 sequences are SGHNT and YYREEE (reference sequence). Trimming pared 0 bases from V and 4 bases from J, leaving 10 bases between. The CDR3 totals 14 residues. The CDR3 DNA sequence: TGTGCCAGCAGCTTGGGAGGGGAAATCACTGAAGCTTTCTTT. It yields the protein CASSLGGEITEAFF.

This clone was observed once. The rearrangement links TRBV30 to TRBJ2-7; no definite D call. Looked up from germline, CDR1 is GTSNPN and CDR2 is SVGIG (reference sequence). V gave up 1 base and J gave up 3 bases, with 13 bases separating them. This CDR3 comprises 14 residues. The chain's CDR3 is CAWSGKGSFYEQYF. As DNA, the CDR3 is TGTGCCTGGAGTGGTAAGGGTTCGTTCTACGAGCAGTACTTC.

The V call is TRBV6-1, the J call TRBJ2-7; the D gene is possibly TRBD2 (5 bases). The CDR3 is made up of 15 amino acids. The ends were cut back, 4 bases at V and 0 bases at J, with 13 bases in the middle. In germline, CDR1 is MNHNS, CDR2 SASEGT. CDR3 in amino acids: CASSARGSFSYEQYF. CDR3 sequence (DNA): TGTGCCAGCAGTGCCAGAGGGAGCTTCTCCTACGAGCAGTACTTC.

The chain links TRBV21-1 to TRBJ1-2; TRBD1 is the table's D call, not checked against the DNA. TRBV21-1 is described as a pseudogene. CDR3 length equals 14 residues. CDR3 residues: CASSKGTGEYGYTF. The CDR3, as DNA: TGTGCCAGCAGCAAAGGAACAGGGGAATATGGCTACACCTTC.

Details on this clone: At the DNA level, this CDR3 is encoded by other sequences in the same sample as well. The chain joins TRBV27 to TRBJ1-2; D is unclear. The V gene's germline CDR1 is MNHEY and CDR2 SMNVEV (reference sequence). V lost 4 bases and J 7 bases, leaving 10 bases between the germline ends. This CDR3 has 12 amino acids. The CDR3 spells CASSSPGRGYTF. Here the CDR3 DNA reads TGTGCCAGCAGTTCGCCTGGACGTGGCTACACCTTC.

The chain joins TRBV11-2 to TRBJ2-1; the D gene is possibly TRBD1 (6 bases). The germline V gene encodes CDR1 SGHAT and CDR2 FQNNGV. Trimming pared 3 bases from V and 13 bases from J, leaving 10 bases between. CDR3 length: 11 residues. CDR3 bases: TGTGCCAGCAGCTTCGGGACACTACAGTTCTTC. Amino acid sequence: CASSFGTLQFF.

Details on this clone: Other DNA sequences of this sample code for an identical CDR3. The rearrangement joins TRBV7-2 to TRBJ1-4; D may be TRBD1 (6 bases). Per germline, CDR1 SGHTA and CDR2 FQGNSA. Trimming left V 5 bases short and J 0 bases short, with 13 bases between. The CDR3 is 16 amino acids. In DNA form, the CDR3 reads TGTGCCAGCAGCCTAGTAGGGGGGGCAACTAATGAAAAACTGTTTTTT. It encodes CASSLVGGATNEKLFF.

The chain carries TRBV4-2 and TRBJ2-1; D is unresolved. The CDR3 is 16 residues long. Germline V gives CDR1 LGHNA, CDR2 YNFKEQ. Trimming left V 1 base short and J 7 bases short, with 17 bases between. The CDR3 region has the DNA TGTGCCAGCAGCCAAGTGTCACTCTCGAGTGGTAATGAGCAGTTCTTC. Amino acid sequence: CASSQVSLSSGNEQFF.

The chain links TRBV29-1 to TRBJ2-1; D is uncertain. CDR3 length equals 15 residues. Germline assignment: CDR1 SQVTM and CDR2 ANQGSEA. V lost 2 bases and J 4 bases, leaving 15 bases between the germline ends. CDR3 DNA: TGCAGCGTTGAAAAGTTCTGGACGGATTACAATGAGCAGTTCTTC. Translating it yields CSVEKFWTDYNEQFF.

For this clone: Additional DNA sequences in this sample encode the identical CDR3. This chain joins TRBV19 and TRBJ1-6; no clear D gene. There are 13 residues in the CDR3. Germline V CDR1 and CDR2: LNHDA, SQIVND (reference sequence). V was shortened by 4 bases and J by 3 bases, with 4 bases between the two germline ends. CDR3 DNA: TGTGCCAGTAGTAACAGCTATAATTCACCCCTCCACTTT. Encoded protein: CASSNSYNSPLHF. Filled out from reference TRBV19 and TRBJ1-6, the complete variable domain reads DGGITQSPKYLFRKEGQNVTLSCEQNLNHDAMYWYRQDPGQGLRLIYYSQIVNDFQKGDIAEGYSVSREKKESFPLTVTSAQKNPTAFYLCASSNSYNSPLHFGNGTRLTVT.

The rearrangement uses TRBV9 and TRBJ2-7, with TRBD1 matching 8 bases. The CDR3 extends over 16 amino acids. CDR1 and CDR2 (germline): SGDLS, YYNGEE. V shed 0 bases and J 3 bases; nucleotides not matched to a gene: 8. CDR3 protein: CASSVGRQGSRYEQYF. The CDR3 DNA sequence: TGTGCCAGCAGCGTAGGCCGACAGGGGTCCCGCTACGAGCAGTACTTC. The full variable domain, completed using reference TRBV9 and TRBJ2-7, is DSGVTQTPKHLITATGQRVTLRCSPRSGDLSVYWYQQSLDQGLQFLIQYYNGEERAKGNILERFSAQQFPDLHSELNLSSLELGDSALYFCASSVGRQGSRYEQYFGPGTRLTVT.

V and J are TRBV27 and TRBJ2-7, with D perhaps given as TRBD1 or TRBD2 (6 bases each). Germline-derived CDR1 and CDR2 are MNHEY and SMNVEV (reference sequence). With 8 bases removed from V and 4 bases from J, the gap between germline ends came to 15 bases. The CDR3 consists of 13 residues. CDR3 nucleotides: TGTGCCAGCCTGAAGGGGGGCGCGTACGAGCAGTACTTC. This encodes CASLKGGAYEQYF.

The chain uses TRBV7-3 and TRBJ1-2, with D unclear. CDR1 is SGHTA, CDR2 FQGTGA, per germline. The CDR3 has 14 residues. V dropped 5 bases and J dropped 6 bases, with 16 bases sitting between them. The CDR3 DNA sequence: TGTGCCAGCAGCCCTGGGCCCACGGGGAATGGCTACACCTTC. Translated, it gives CASSPGPTGNGYTF.

The rearrangement joins TRBV7-9 to TRBJ1-3; tentatively, D is TRBD1 (6 bases). The CDR3 length is 16 residues. From germline, CDR1 is SEHNR and CDR2 FQNEAQ (reference sequence). V dropped 2 bases and J dropped 1 base, with 12 bases sitting between them. The CDR3 here is CASSLSGGESGNTIYF. The DNA of the CDR3 is TGTGCCAGCAGCTTATCGGGGGGCGAATCTGGAAACACCATATATTTT.

The chain carries TRBV7-2 and TRBJ2-2, with D unclear. With 5 bases removed from V and 1 base from J, the gap between germline ends came to 11 bases. CDR1 and CDR2 (germline): SGHTA, FQGNSA. The CDR3 is made up of 15 amino acids. The CDR3, as DNA: TGTGCCAGCAGCCCCAACGTTGGGAACACCGGGGAGCTGTTTTTT. Protein: CASSPNVGNTGELFF. Full variable domain (outside the CDR3, taken from reference TRBV7-2 and TRBJ2-2): GAGVSQSPSNKVTEKGKDVELRCDPISGHTALYWYRQSLGQGLEFLIYFQGNSAPDKSGLPSDRFSAERTGGSVSTLTIQRTQQEDSAVYLCASSPNVGNTGELFFGEGSRLTVL.

In DNA form, the CDR3 reads TGTGCCAGCAGCGTAAACGGGGCAGGGAATCAAGAGACCCAGTACTTC. Amino acid sequence: CASSVNGAGNQETQYF. This rearrangement joins TRBV9 to TRBJ2-5; D is perhaps TRBD1 or TRBD2 (5 bases each). The length of the CDR3 is 16 residues. CDR1 is SGDLS, CDR2 YYNGEE, per germline. The ends were cut back, 1 base at V and 2 bases at J, with 15 bases in the middle.

V and J are TRBV6-5 and TRBJ1-1; possible D gene TRBD1, 5 bases. The germline gives CDR1 MNHEY, CDR2 SVGAGI. V was cut by 6 bases and J by 0 bases, with 14 bases left in between. The CDR3 runs to 15 residues. CDR3 sequence: CASSRDSVMNTEAFF. The CDR3 region has the DNA TGTGCCAGCAGCCGAGACAGCGTAATGAACACTGAAGCTTTCTTT.

The gene calls are TRBV6-5 and TRBJ2-6; D call uncertain. CDR3 length: 14 amino acids. V lost 8 bases and J lost 4, with 12 bases in between. Germline V gene data show CDR1 as MNHEY and CDR2 as SVGAGI. Written as DNA, the CDR3 is TGTGCCAGCTCCTGGGTGCCCGGGGCCAACGTCCTGACTTTC. Its protein is CASSWVPGANVLTF.

The genes are TRBV5-1 and TRBJ1-1; no clear D gene. Germline CDR1 reads SGHRS; CDR2 reads YFSETQ. The CDR3 covers 13 residues. V lost 1 base and J lost 6, with 10 bases in between. CDR3 in amino acids: CASSLIGVAEAFF. In nucleotides, the CDR3 is TGCGCCAGCAGCTTGATCGGGGTGGCTGAAGCTTTCTTT.

The chain combines TRBV7-9 with TRBJ2-2; 12 nucleotides match TRBD2. The J segment lost 6 bases and the V segment lost 11 bases, leaving 19 bases of the junction unmatched. This CDR3 comprises 18 residues. CDR1 is SEHNR and CDR2 is FQNEAQ in the germline V gene (reference sequence). CDR3 loop: CAVRKLTSGRLNAGELFF. Here the CDR3 DNA reads TGTGCCGTCAGAAAGTTGACTAGCGGGAGACTAAACGCCGGGGAGCTGTTTTTT.

This sequence joins TRBV7-2 and TRBJ2-5, with 9 nucleotides matching TRBD2. V trimming: 2 bases; J trimming: 0 bases; junction bases outside the gene matches: 1. This CDR3 comprises 15 residues. The germline gives CDR1 SGHTA, CDR2 FQGNSA. The CDR3 spells CASSLSGRYQETQYF. The CDR3 DNA follows: TGTGCCAGCAGCTTAAGCGGGAGGTACCAAGAGACCCAGTACTTC.

The rearrangement uses TRBV5-1 and TRBJ1-1; 7 bases line up with TRBD1. J lost 1 base, V lost 6 bases, and 6 bases had no gene match. Germline CDR1 is SGHRS and CDR2 is YFSETQ. The CDR3 length is 14 residues. This CDR3 is CASKTGDRNTEAFF. Here the CDR3 DNA reads TGCGCCAGCAAAACAGGGGATCGGAACACTGAAGCTTTCTTT. Complete variable domain (other parts from reference TRBV5-1 and TRBJ1-1): KAGVTQTPRYLIKTRGQQVTLSCSPISGHRSVSWYQQTPGQGLQFLFEYFSETQRNKGNFPGRFSGRQFSNSRSEMNVSTLELGDSALYLCASKTGDRNTEAFFGQGTRLTVV.